This passage covers 15 T cell receptor beta chains from one sample sequenced in a study of Ad26.COV2.S vaccination and SARS-CoV-2 variants. Treatment of the sample: 15 to 20 received Ad26.COV2.S at low or high dose, single or two shots; roughly five received placebo; per-sample allocation not given. Specimen acquisition occurred on day 63 following the initial vaccine or placebo injection. Assay: immunoSEQ multiplex PCR; the TCRdb copy retains only in-frame clones and omits some. This sample has some 480,000 clones, with roughly 89% found just once. The material was peripheral blood, obtained in a trial of Ad26.COV2.S vaccine versus placebo. The receptors were gathered from a person aged 18-65 years who received the Ad26.COV2.S COVID-19 vaccine or a placebo.

The gene calls are TRBV5-1 and TRBJ2-3; TRBD2 agrees at 13 bases. The CDR3 loop spans 16 amino acids. Germline V lookup: CDR1 SGHRS, CDR2 YFSETQ. The ends lost 5 bases at V and 1 base at J; junction bases unmatched: 4. The CDR3 reads CASSGLAGAGTDTQYF. As DNA, the CDR3 is TGCGCCAGCAGTGGACTAGCGGGAGCCGGCACAGATACGCAGTATTTT.

The chain joins TRBV27 to TRBJ2-1, with 10 positions matching TRBD2. The ends lost 2 bases at V and 9 bases at J; junction bases unmatched: 10. CDR3 length: 16 amino acids. Germline lookup yields CDR1 MNHEY and CDR2 SMNVEV (reference sequence). The CDR3 DNA is TGTGCCAGCAGTTTAGGGGCTAGCGGGAGTAGCGCTGAGCAGTTCTTC. It codes for CASSLGASGSSAEQFF.

This clone occurred once. V gene TRBV29-1 combines with J gene TRBJ2-1; 15 bases align to TRBD2. In germline, CDR1 is SQVTM, CDR2 ANQGSEA. The trim removed 6 bases at V and 15 bases at J, leaving 9 bases unmatched. The CDR3 sequence is 13 residues long. CDR3 protein: CSVGLAGGLGRFF. The CDR3 bases are TGCAGCGTGGGACTAGCGGGAGGCCTTGGACGGTTCTTC.

Remarks on this clone: At the DNA level, this CDR3 is encoded by other sequences in the same sample as well. This sequence joins TRBV5-5 and TRBJ2-6; D may be TRBD1 (6 bases). Germline assignment: CDR1 SGHKS and CDR2 YYEKEE (reference sequence). This CDR3 is built from 15 residues. Trimming took off 2 bases at V and 1 base at J, with 7 bases between the two ends. The CDR3 DNA sequence: TGTGCCAGCAGCTTACAGGGATCTGGGGCCAACGTCCTGACTTTC. Protein product: CASSLQGSGANVLTF.

The rearrangement links TRBV6-5 to TRBJ1-4; D uncertain. Trimming stripped 0 bases from V and 6 bases from J, with 11 bases between. From germline, CDR1 is MNHEY and CDR2 SVGAGI. The CDR3 totals 15 residues. The CDR3 nucleotides are TGTGCCAGCAGTTACTCGGTCCAGGAGCATGAAAAACTGTTTTTT. Residues: CASSYSVQEHEKLFF.

The V gene is TRBV10-3, the J gene TRBJ1-3; D call uncertain. CDR3 size: 16 residues. Trimming removed 7 bases from V and 2 bases from J, with 18 bases in between. Looked up from germline, CDR1 is ENHRY and CDR2 is SYGVKD. The CDR3 nucleotides are TGTGCCATCAATGTCCACCGGCGCGGGGCTGGAAACACCATATATTTT. It encodes CAINVHRRGAGNTIYF.

The rearrangement uses TRBV10-3 and TRBJ2-1; TRBD1 or TRBD2 may be the D gene (9 bases each). Germline CDR1 ENHRY, CDR2 SYGVKD. The V and J ends lost 6 bases and 0 bases respectively, with 27 bases between them. The CDR3 has 20 amino acids. CDR3 in amino acids: CAIRTGTGSTSGFSYNEQFF. The CDR3 nucleotides read TGTGCCATCAGGACCGGGACAGGGTCGACTAGCGGTTTCTCCTACAATGAGCAGTTCTTC.

The rearrangement joins TRBV7-9 to TRBJ1-1, with D possibly being TRBD1 (6 bases). This CDR3 has 14 amino acids. The V end lost 1 base, the J end lost 6 bases, and 12 bases lay between the germline ends. The germline V gene has CDR1 SEHNR and CDR2 FQNEAQ (reference sequence). CDR3 sequence (DNA): TGTGCCAGCAGCTTAGACAGGGAGAGGTCTGAAGCTTTCTTT. Translating gives CASSLDRERSEAFF.

The CDR3 reads CASSQVEGMNTEAFF. The CDR3 region has the DNA TGTGCCAGCAGCCAAGTCGAGGGTATGAACACTGAAGCTTTCTTT. This chain uses TRBV14 with TRBJ1-1, with D unclear. The V end was cut by 1 base, the J end by 0 bases, with 9 bases between. This CDR3 comprises 15 residues. Germline assignment: CDR1 SGHDN and CDR2 FVKESK.

This chain uses TRBV5-4 with TRBJ2-5, with 7 nucleotides matching TRBD1. From germline, CDR1 is SGHNT and CDR2 YYREEE (reference sequence). V dropped 5 bases and J dropped 4; count of bases not matched to a gene: 11. The CDR3 is made up of 15 amino acids. CDR3 bases: TGTGCCAGCAGGAGAGCACAGGGGCAAGGAGAGACCCAGTACTTC. Its translation: CASRRAQGQGETQYF.

V is TRBV2 and J is TRBJ2-2; perhaps TRBD2 as D (5 bases). The CDR3 is 12 amino acids. Trimming took 8 bases from V and 8 from J, leaving 12 bases between them. The germline V gene has CDR1 SNHLY and CDR2 FYNNEI. The CDR3 DNA follows: TGTGCCAGCTTCGAGGGAGCGGGGGAGCTGTTTTTT. It is translated as CASFEGAGELFF.

The J gene is TRBJ1-4, the V gene TRBV9; D not certain. The germline V gene has CDR1 SGDLS and CDR2 YYNGEE. This CDR3 contains 15 residues. The V and J ends lost 1 base and 4 bases respectively, with 11 bases between them. CDR3 in amino acids: CASSVRGNINEKLFF. The CDR3 nucleotides read TGTGCCAGCAGCGTACGGGGAAACATTAATGAAAAACTGTTTTTT.

This clone was detected a few times. The V gene is TRBV2, the J gene TRBJ2-1; D ambiguous. V lost 2 bases, J lost 7 bases, and 3 bases lay in between. The CDR3 extends over 11 amino acids. Germline V CDR1 and CDR2: SNHLY, FYNNEI. The CDR3 DNA is TGTGCCAGCAGTGAACTGAATGAGCAGTTCTTC. Protein: CASSELNEQFF.

V is TRBV5-8 and J is TRBJ2-3, with 10 bases aligning to TRBD2. With 4 bases clipped from V and 0 bases from J, the junction kept 8 bases outside the gene matches. Germline loops: CDR1 SGHTS, CDR2 YDEGEE. The CDR3 extends over 17 amino acids. CDR3 loop: CASSRGGLARSTDTQYF. The CDR3, as DNA: TGTGCCAGCAGCAGGGGGGGACTAGCGAGAAGCACAGATACGCAGTATTTT.

This rearrangement joins TRBV27 to TRBJ2-7; the match to TRBD2 covers 12 bases. The CDR3 length is 16 residues. The V segment lost 4 bases and the J segment 2 bases; nucleotides outside the gene matches: 6. Germline CDR1 is MNHEY and CDR2 is SMNVEV (reference sequence). This CDR3 is CASSSRTSGRTYEQYF. In DNA form, the CDR3 reads TGTGCCAGCAGTTCTCGAACTAGCGGGAGGACCTACGAGCAGTACTTC.